A selection of T cell receptor beta chains follows, all from one sample in a study of CD8 T cells in ankylosing spondylitis. TCRdb passed the 5' RACE reads through MiXCR, listing each CDR3 protein once. Among roughly 150,000 distinct CDR3 sequences listed, 25% to 35% were seen once. The sequencing input was synovial fluid, either unsorted or a sorted T cell fraction (not recorded which). The receptors shown here come from a male donor with ankylosing spondylitis. Both conserved end residues are part of each CDR3. Fields, in order: D gene, clone size, V gene, J gene, CDR3 DNA, CDR3 protein. The D gene is left open where the match is weak. Size values are once, few and many counts, or a class for expanded clones, and some rows have none.

D gene: TRBD2
clone size: .
V gene: TRBV7-7
J gene: TRBJ2-1
CDR3 DNA: TGTGCTAGCAGCCGACTAGCGGGGGGGCATGAGCAGTTCTTC
CDR3 protein: CASSRLAGGHEQFF

D gene: TRBD1
clone size: .
V gene: TRBV6-2/TRBV6-3
J gene: TRBJ1-6
CDR3 DNA: TGTGCCAGCAGTTACGAGCAGGGGGCGGTTTCACCCCTCCACTTT
CDR3 protein: CASSYEQGAVSPLHF

D gene: .
clone size: .
V gene: TRBV6-4
J gene: TRBJ1-2
CDR3 DNA: TGTGCCAGCCGCCCTGCGAGGGGCACGGCTAACTATGGCTACACCTTC
CDR3 protein: CASRPARGTANYGYTF

D gene: .
clone size: .
V gene: TRBV7-3
J gene: TRBJ2-7
CDR3 DNA: TGTGCCAGCAGCTTAACCCCTGGGGGCGAGCAGTACTTC
CDR3 protein: CASSLTPGGEQYF

D gene: TRBD1
clone size: many
V gene: TRBV30
J gene: TRBJ1-1
CDR3 DNA: TGTGCCTCGCAGGGGGGGGACACTGAAGCTTTCTTT
CDR3 protein: CASQGGDTEAFF

D gene: TRBD2
clone size: .
V gene: TRBV5-4
J gene: TRBJ2-5
CDR3 DNA: TGTGCCAGCAGCTCGGGACTAGCGGGAGGAGAAGAGACCCAGTACTTC
CDR3 protein: CASSSGLAGGEETQYF

D gene: .
clone size: .
V gene: TRBV28
J gene: TRBJ2-1
CDR3 DNA: TGTGCCAGCAGTTTATCCCCGGGACTGGGGGCCTTATACAATGAGCAGTTCTTC
CDR3 protein: CASSLSPGLGALYNEQFF

D gene: TRBD2
clone size: few
V gene: TRBV28
J gene: TRBJ2-7
CDR3 DNA: TGTGCCAGCAGTTTGGGAACTAGCGGGATTTCGAGGGGGAGTTTC
CDR3 protein: CASSLGTSGISRGSF

D gene: TRBD2
clone size: .
V gene: TRBV20-1
J gene: TRBJ2-1
CDR3 DNA: TGCAGTGCTAGAGATCTCAGGACTAGCGGTGAGCAGTTCTTC
CDR3 protein: CSARDLRTSGEQFF

D gene: .
clone size: .
V gene: TRBV28
J gene: TRBJ2-1
CDR3 DNA: TGTGCCAGCAGTTCCGGGGGGCCGAAGGACAATGAGCAGTTCTTC
CDR3 protein: CASSSGGPKDNEQFF

D gene: TRBD1
clone size: .
V gene: TRBV5-6
J gene: TRBJ2-1
CDR3 DNA: TGTGCCAGCAGCTTGATGGGGACAGGGGGCTACAATGAGCAGTTCTTC
CDR3 protein: CASSLMGTGGYNEQFF

D gene: .
clone size: .
V gene: TRBV27
J gene: TRBJ2-6
CDR3 DNA: TGTGCCAGCAGTTTTGGACGGCCCTCTGGGGCCAACGTCCTGACTTTC
CDR3 protein: CASSFGRPSGANVLTF

D gene: .
clone size: .
V gene: TRBV7-6
J gene: TRBJ1-6
CDR3 DNA: TGTGCCAGCAGCTTAGGGCCAGGGTGGGATTCACCCCTCCACTTT
CDR3 protein: CASSLGPGWDSPLHF

D gene: TRBD2
clone size: few
V gene: TRBV24-1
J gene: TRBJ2-2
CDR3 DNA: TGTGCCACCAGTGATCCTCGTCGGGGGGACACCGGGGAGCTGTTTTTT
CDR3 protein: CATSDPRRGDTGELFF

D gene: .
clone size: .
V gene: TRBV28
J gene: TRBJ1-2
CDR3 DNA: TGTGCCAGCAGCCGGGGAGGGACTGGCTATGGCTACACCTTC
CDR3 protein: CASSRGGTGYGYTF

D gene: .
clone size: .
V gene: TRBV7-2
J gene: TRBJ2-7
CDR3 DNA: TGTGCCAGCAGCTTGCGGACAAACGAGCAGTACTTC
CDR3 protein: CASSLRTNEQYF

D gene: .
clone size: .
V gene: TRBV7-7
J gene: TRBJ2-7
CDR3 DNA: TGTGCCAGCAGCCCCCGACTCCCCGAGGGTTGCGAGCAGTACTTC
CDR3 protein: CASSPRLPEGCEQYF

D gene: TRBD2
clone size: .
V gene: TRBV4-3
J gene: TRBJ2-7
CDR3 DNA: TGCGCCAGCAGCCATAAAGCGGGAGTTGCCCACGAGCAGTACTTC
CDR3 protein: CASSHKAGVAHEQYF

D gene: .
clone size: few
V gene: TRBV6-1
J gene: TRBJ2-7
CDR3 DNA: TGTGCCAGCAGTGACAGGGTTCGCGAGCAGTACTTC
CDR3 protein: CASSDRVREQYF

D gene: .
clone size: few
V gene: TRBV11-2
J gene: TRBJ1-3
CDR3 DNA: TGTGCCAGCAGCTTAGGGCCCAATCCCGGAAACACCATATATTTT
CDR3 protein: CASSLGPNPGNTIYF

D gene: TRBD1
clone size: many
V gene: TRBV12-3/TRBV12-4
J gene: TRBJ1-2
CDR3 DNA: TGTGCCAGCAGTTTAAGTGGGACAGGGACCGGCTACACCTTC
CDR3 protein: CASSLSGTGTGYTF

D gene: TRBD1
clone size: .
V gene: TRBV12-3/TRBV12-4
J gene: TRBJ2-7
CDR3 DNA: TGTGCCAGCAGTCTCTGGGACAGGGGAGTCGACGAGCAGTACTTC
CDR3 protein: CASSLWDRGVDEQYF

D gene: TRBD2
clone size: .
V gene: TRBV29-1
J gene: TRBJ2-3
CDR3 DNA: TGCAGCGTTGATGGACTAGCGGGAGTCCCTGATACGCAGTATTTT
CDR3 protein: CSVDGLAGVPDTQYF

D gene: .
clone size: few
V gene: TRBV7-6
J gene: TRBJ2-2
CDR3 DNA: TGTGCCAGCAGTTTGACAGCGAACACCGGGGAGCTGTTTTTT
CDR3 protein: CASSLTANTGELFF

D gene: TRBD2
clone size: few
V gene: TRBV9
J gene: TRBJ2-1
CDR3 DNA: TGTGCCAGCAGCGTAGGCGGGGGGCAAAACAATGAGCAGTTCTTC
CDR3 protein: CASSVGGGQNNEQFF

D gene: TRBD2
clone size: few
V gene: TRBV20-1
J gene: TRBJ2-5
CDR3 DNA: TGCAGTGCTAGAGGGGGGACCCGCGGGGGCCAAGAGACCCAGTACTTC
CDR3 protein: CSARGGTRGGQETQYF